These 18 T cell receptor beta chains were sequenced from one sample in a study of CD8+CD57+ T cells in acquired aplastic anemia. Genomic DNA was employed as the template in profiling TCR beta VDJ and CDR3. TCRdb independently ran MiXCR on the reads; one entry per CDR3 protein. Of fewer than 200,000 distinct CDR3 sequences in the sample, roughly 48% were seen once. Input material: sorted CD4+, CD8+, or CD8+CD57+ T cells (not recorded which) from PBMCs. These receptors were taken from a human donor in good health.

About this clonotype: With a much larger clone just one base away, this may be a read error. The rearrangement joins TRBV10-3 to TRBJ2-1; D gene uncertain. This CDR3 region has 14 residues. Germline V gives CDR1 ENHRY, CDR2 SYGVKD. CDR3: CVSSYSRTYNEQFF. In nucleotides, the CDR3 is TGTGTCAGCAGTTACTCTAGAACATACAATGAGCAGTTCTTC.

This clonotype has only a few counts. The chain carries TRBV11-3 and TRBJ2-2; TRBD2 agrees at 8 bases. Germline CDR1 is SGHNT and CDR2 is YENEEA. J gave up 3 bases and V 5 bases, and 5 bases lay outside the gene matches. The CDR3 is made up of 15 amino acids. The CDR3 coding sequence is TGTGCCAGCAGCCCACGGGGGGGAGACACCGGGGAGCTGTTTTTT. This sequence encodes CASSPRGGDTGELFF.

As to this clonotype: This likely comes from a read error, as the CDR3 has no conserved phenylalanine or tryptophan at its end. This chain links TRBV20-1 with TRBJ1-1, with a possible D match to TRBD1 (5 bases). Germline V gene sequence: CDR1 DFQATT, CDR2 SNEGSKA (reference sequence). The CDR3 runs 15 residues. The CDR3 sequence: CSASPDGGANTEAFL. For the CDR3, the DNA is TGCAGTGCTAGCCCGGACGGGGGTGCGAACACCGAAGCTTTCCTT.

This chain connects TRBV7-2 to TRBJ2-1; D is possibly TRBD2 (6 bases). The CDR3 sequence is 13 residues long. Trimming left V 6 bases short and J 8 bases short, with 14 bases between. Germline CDR1 SGHTA, CDR2 FQGNSA. The CDR3: CASSQRGGDEQFF. Here the CDR3 DNA reads TGTGCCAGCAGTCAACGGGGCGGGGATGAGCAGTTCTTC.

This clonotype occurred a few times. The rearrangement joins TRBV7-9 to TRBJ2-5; D may be TRBD2 (6 bases). Per the germline V gene, CDR1 is SEHNR and CDR2 is FQNEAQ (reference sequence). This CDR3 region has 13 residues. V lost 5 bases to trimming and J lost 4 bases, with 11 bases between them. The chain's CDR3 is CASSPGEGETQYF. The CDR3 DNA is TGTGCCAGCAGCCCGGGGGAAGGAGAGACCCAGTACTTC.

The CDR3 reads CASSLGRDDTGELFF. In DNA form, the CDR3 reads TGTGCCAGCAGCTTAGGGCGCGATGACACCGGGGAGCTGTTTTTT. The chain is built from TRBV7-3 and TRBJ2-2, with D hard to call. From germline, CDR1 is SGHTA and CDR2 FQGTGA. This CDR3 is 15 amino acids long. The V end lost 2 bases, the J end lost 3 bases, and 10 bases lay between the germline ends.

In regard to this clonotype: A read error may explain this, as a much larger clone is one base away. This rearrangement joins TRBV20-1 to TRBJ1-3; D remains unclear. CDR1 is DFQATT and CDR2 is SNEGSKA in the germline V gene (reference sequence). This CDR3 contains 16 residues. The CDR3 loop reads CSARGRERISGSTIYF. DNA of the CDR3: TGCAGTGCTAGAGGGAGGGAAAGAATCTCTGGAAGCACCATATATTTT.

This clonotype was counted a few times. The chain has TRBV27 and TRBJ2-3; maybe TRBD2 (5 bases). Between the trimmed V and J ends, which lost 4 bases and 1 base, there was a span of 15 bases. The V gene's germline CDR1 is MNHEY and CDR2 SMNVEV (reference sequence). The CDR3 loop spans 16 amino acids. The CDR3 loop reads CASSSYLLGGTDTQYF. The DNA for the CDR3 is TGTGCCAGCAGTTCCTATCTACTGGGAGGCACAGATACGCAGTATTTT.

This clonotype has more than one count but fewer than ten. The chain employs TRBV6-1 and TRBJ1-5, with 7 bases that match TRBD1. The V and J ends lost 2 bases and 7 bases, in that order; junction bases with no gene match: 11. From germline, CDR1 is MNHNS and CDR2 SASEGT. The CDR3 is 16 residues long. The CDR3 region has the DNA TGTGCCAGCAGTGAATATCAGGGGGGCGGCGGGCAGCCCCAGCATTTT. Translating it yields CASSEYQGGGGQPQHF.

This clonotype showed up many times. This chain's CDR3 is CSARGVHDWATSTDTQYF. The CDR3 nucleotides are TGCAGTGCTAGGGGTGTTCACGACTGGGCAACTAGCACAGATACGCAGTATTTT. V and J are TRBV20-1 and TRBJ2-3; D is undetermined. CDR3 length: 18 amino acids. Trimming took 3 bases from V and 0 from J, leaving 22 bases between them. CDR1 is DFQATT and CDR2 is SNEGSKA in the germline V gene (reference sequence).

CDR3 sequence reads: CASSSPDRAYGYTF. The CDR3 nucleotides are TGTGCCAGCAGTTCGCCGGACAGGGCGTATGGCTACACCTTC. The V and J genes are TRBV12-3 or TRBV12-4 and TRBJ1-2; 8 bases are shared with TRBD1. This CDR3 is 14 amino acids long. J lost 5 bases, V lost 4 bases, and 6 bases had no gene match.

Comment on this clonotype: A junction end diverges from the germline sequence, so it may reflect a read error. The rearrangement uses TRBV10-3 and TRBJ2-2; either TRBD1 or TRBD2 may fit D (5 bases each). The length of the CDR3 is 15 residues. From germline, CDR1 is ENHRY and CDR2 SYGVKD. CDR3 DNA: TGTGCCATCAGTGGGAAGGCAGGGTACACCGGGGAGCTGCTTTTT. Its protein product is CAISGKAGYTGELLF.

This clonotype was detected a few times. The rearrangement joins TRBV28 to TRBJ2-1; 7 positions match TRBD2. Germline CDR1 MDHEN, CDR2 SYDVKM. The V gene end was trimmed by 2 bases and the J gene end by 10 bases; junction bases not matched to a gene: 8. The CDR3 consists of 14 residues. The CDR3 DNA reads as TGTGCCAGCAGTTTACAGGGCGGGAGCCTCGAGCAGTTCTTC. This codes for CASSLQGGSLEQFF.

This clonotype has just a few counts. The V and J genes are TRBV6-1 and TRBJ2-6; the D call may be TRBD1 or TRBD2 (6 bases each). The CDR3 spans 14 residues. Germline V gene sequence: CDR1 MNHNS, CDR2 SASEGT. V was pared by 7 bases and J by 2 bases, with 9 bases between. The DNA for the CDR3 is TGTGCCAGCAAGAGGGGGGCTGGGGCCAACGTCCTGACTTTC. Its protein is CASKRGAGANVLTF.

This clonotype occurred many times. V is TRBV7-9 and J is TRBJ2-3; 12 nucleotides line up with TRBD1. The CDR3 totals 15 residues. CDR1 and CDR2 (germline): SEHNR, FQNEAQ (reference sequence). V shed 6 bases and J 2 bases; nucleotides not matched to a gene: 3. The DNA of the CDR3 is TGTGCCAGCAGGGGGACAGGGGGCGACACAGATACGCAGTATTTT. It yields the protein CASRGTGGDTDTQYF.

The rearrangement uses TRBV11-1 and TRBJ2-3; 7 bases agree with TRBD1. The V gene end was trimmed by 1 base and the J gene end by 5 bases; junction bases not matched to a gene: 12. Germline CDR1 SGHAT, CDR2 FQDESV (reference sequence). There are 17 residues in the CDR3. CDR3 coding DNA: TGTGCCAGCAGCTTAGGCTACGGCAGGGGGTCAGGAGATACGCAGTATTTT. It specifies CASSLGYGRGSGDTQYF. The full variable domain, its missing parts supplied by reference TRBV11-1 and TRBJ2-3, is EAEVAQSPRYKITEKSQAVAFWCDPISGHATLYWYRQILGQGPELLVQFQDESVVDDSQLPKDRFSAERLKGVDSTLKIQPAELGDSAMYLCASSLGYGRGSGDTQYFGPGTRLTVL.

The chain combines TRBV19 with TRBJ2-1; D may be TRBD1 (7 bases). Germline-derived CDR1 and CDR2 are LNHDA and SQIVND (reference sequence). The CDR3 extends over 15 amino acids. V lost 7 bases to trimming and J lost 4 bases, with 17 bases between them. The CDR3 region has the DNA TGTGCCAGTACGGGACAGCGGGCATCTTACAATGAGCAGTTCTTC. Translation: CASTGQRASYNEQFF.

This clonotype was observed many times. V and J are TRBV6-6 and TRBJ1-5, with D possibly TRBD1 on 6 matching bases. Trimming took off 11 bases at V and 8 bases at J, with 22 bases between the two ends. CDR3 length: 14 residues. CDR1 MNHNY and CDR2 SVGAGI come from the germline V gene (reference sequence). Written as DNA, the CDR3 is TGTGCCGTGACACAGGGTTTGGTTAAGGAGCCCCAGCATTTT. The encoded protein is CAVTQGLVKEPQHF.